The TCR beta chain described here comes from a study of T cells after yellow fever vaccination. Study in general: Low-cell-number fractions underwent preparation using SMART-Seq v4 Ultra Low Input. Study-level points and caveats: Post-booster repertoires again held most primary-vaccination clones (roughly 96% CD4, over 80% CD8). Weaker in magnitude, the secondary response showed a faster peak on day 5 versus 15. Abundant bulk-derived clonotypes could contaminate FACS-sorted repertoires.

Note on this clonotype: Its antigen remains unknown.

V shed 6 bases and J shed 3 bases, with 17 bases lying between them. CDR1 and CDR2 (germline): MDHEN, SYDVKM. The CDR3 length is 15 residues. TCRdb analysed the 5' RACE reads with MiXCR anew, one entry per CDR3 protein. This sample has just under 600,000 distinct CDR3 sequences, with about 13% found just once. Here the sequenced sample was PBMCs, taken on the day of the yellow fever booster vaccination. The chain couples TRBV28 to TRBJ2-5, with D perhaps matching TRBD1 or TRBD2 (7 bases each). The clonotype comes from a man between 25 and 39 years old who received the YFV17D yellow fever vaccine. CDR3 DNA: TGTGCCAGCAGATCGCCCAGGGGGGGGAAAGAGACCCAGTACTTC. This translates into CASRSPRGGKETQYF.